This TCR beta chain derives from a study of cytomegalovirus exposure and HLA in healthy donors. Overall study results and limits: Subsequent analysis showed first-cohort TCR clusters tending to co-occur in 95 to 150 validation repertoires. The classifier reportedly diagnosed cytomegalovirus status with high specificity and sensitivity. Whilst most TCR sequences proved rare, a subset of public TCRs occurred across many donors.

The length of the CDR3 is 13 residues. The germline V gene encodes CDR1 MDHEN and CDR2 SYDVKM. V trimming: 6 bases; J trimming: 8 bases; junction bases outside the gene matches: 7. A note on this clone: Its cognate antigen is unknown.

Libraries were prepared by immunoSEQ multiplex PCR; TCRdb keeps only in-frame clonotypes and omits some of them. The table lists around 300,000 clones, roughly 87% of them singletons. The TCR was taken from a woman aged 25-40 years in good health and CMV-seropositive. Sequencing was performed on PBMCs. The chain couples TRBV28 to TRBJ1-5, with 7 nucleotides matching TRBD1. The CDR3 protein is CASSPGTVKPQHF. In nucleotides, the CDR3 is TGTGCCAGCAGCCCCGGGACAGTCAAGCCCCAGCATTTT.